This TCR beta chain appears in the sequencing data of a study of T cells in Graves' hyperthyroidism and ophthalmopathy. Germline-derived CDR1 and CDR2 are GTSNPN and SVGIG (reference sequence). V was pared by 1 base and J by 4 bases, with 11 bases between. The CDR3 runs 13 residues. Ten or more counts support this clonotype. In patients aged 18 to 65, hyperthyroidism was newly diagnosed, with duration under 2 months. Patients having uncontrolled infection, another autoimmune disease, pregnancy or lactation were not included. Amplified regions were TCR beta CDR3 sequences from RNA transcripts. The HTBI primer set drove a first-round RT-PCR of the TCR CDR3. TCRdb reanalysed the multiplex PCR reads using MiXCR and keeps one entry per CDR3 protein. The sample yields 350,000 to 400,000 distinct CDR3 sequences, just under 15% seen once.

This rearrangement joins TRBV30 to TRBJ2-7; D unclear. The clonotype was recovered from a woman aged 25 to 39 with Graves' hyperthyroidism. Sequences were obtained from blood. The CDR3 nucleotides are TGTGCCTGGAGTGGGCTCCAGCCTTACGAGCAGTACTTC. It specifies CAWSGLQPYEQYF.